Listed below are T cell receptor beta chains from one sample, sequenced in a study of T cells in Graves' hyperthyroidism and ophthalmopathy. TCRdb analysed the multiplex PCR reads with MiXCR anew, one entry per CDR3 protein. The data hold about 580,000 distinct CDR3 sequences, with 35% to 55% observed a single time. The sequencing sample was made of peripheral blood or thyroid tissue (not recorded which). Receptors were obtained from a woman aged 18-29 years with Graves' hyperthyroidism. Each CDR3 is given with its conserved first and last residue. Each record gives: D gene, V gene, clone size, J gene, CDR3 DNA, CDR3 protein. The D gene is left open where the match is weak. The size of a clone is reported for some rows only, either as once, few or many, or as a class for expanded clones.

D: .
V: TRBV5-1
size: many
J: TRBJ1-2
DNA: TGCGCCAGCAGACGCCGGGACGGACACTATGGCTACACCTTC
CDR3: CASRRRDGHYGYTF

D: .
V: TRBV7-3
size: many
J: TRBJ2-2
DNA: TGTGCCAGCGCCGACAGAAACACCGGGGAGCTGTTTTTT
CDR3: CASADRNTGELFF

D: TRBD1
V: TRBV5-6
size: many
J: TRBJ1-4
DNA: TGTGCCAGCAGCTTGGTCAGGGACAGCAAAAAACTGTTTTTT
CDR3: CASSLVRDSKKLFF

D: .
V: TRBV9
size: many
J: TRBJ1-6
DNA: TGTGCCAGCAGCGTAGGACCTAACGCTCTCCTCCACTTT
CDR3: CASSVGPNALLHF

D: TRBD2
V: TRBV19
size: many
J: TRBJ2-1
DNA: TGTGCCAGTACCATGAGCGGGAGTGAGCAGTTCTTC
CDR3: CASTMSGSEQFF

D: .
V: TRBV7-2
size: many
J: TRBJ1-4
DNA: TGTGCCAGCAGCTTAGAGTTCTGGGAAAAACTGTTTTTT
CDR3: CASSLEFWEKLFF

D: TRBD2
V: TRBV19
size: .
J: TRBJ2-7
DNA: TGTGCCAGTAGTCCGCGGGAGCCCGAAGGGAACGAGCAGTACTTC
CDR3: CASSPREPEGNEQYF

D: .
V: TRBV30
size: .
J: TRBJ1-6
DNA: TGTGCCTGGAGTGTATCCGGTTATAATTCACCCCTCCACTTT
CDR3: CAWSVSGYNSPLHF

D: TRBD2
V: TRBV7-8
size: many
J: TRBJ2-7
DNA: TGTGCCAGCAGCTTTCGACTAGCGGGGTTCAGGGAGCAGTACTTC
CDR3: CASSFRLAGFREQYF

D: TRBD2
V: TRBV5-4
size: .
J: TRBJ2-3
DNA: TGCGCCAGCAGCTTCCAACTAGTAGCGGGAGGGCCGGCAGATACGCAGTATTTT
CDR3: CASSFQLVAGGPADTQYF

D: .
V: TRBV20-1
size: many
J: TRBJ1-6
DNA: TGCAGTGCTAAGAGCCGAAACGGCGATAATTCACCCCTCCACTTT
CDR3: CSAKSRNGDNSPLHF

D: TRBD2
V: TRBV20-1
size: many
J: TRBJ2-5
DNA: TGCAGTGCTAGAGATCTGCGCGCGGGAGTGGAGGAGACCCAGTACTTC
CDR3: CSARDLRAGVEETQYF

D: TRBD2
V: TRBV24-1
size: .
J: TRBJ2-7
DNA: TGTGCCACCAGCAGCTTAGTCCTAGCGGGGAGCTACGAGCAGTACTTC
CDR3: CATSSLVLAGSYEQYF

D: .
V: TRBV2
size: many
J: TRBJ2-5
DNA: TGTGCCAGCAGACCACCCACGGGTTGGAGGGAGACCCAGTACTTC
CDR3: CASRPPTGWRETQYF

D: TRBD1
V: TRBV2
size: .
J: TRBJ2-5
DNA: TGTGCCAGCAGACCTAAGACAGGGGGCGATGGGACCCAGTACTTC
CDR3: CASRPKTGGDGTQYF

D: TRBD1
V: TRBV12-3/TRBV12-4
size: many
J: TRBJ2-6
DNA: TGTGCCAGCACCCTGTTGACAGGGAGCCTGACTTTC
CDR3: CASTLLTGSLTF

D: TRBD1
V: TRBV7-9
size: .
J: TRBJ1-1
DNA: TGTGCCAGCAGCTCCTCTATGTCCCAGGGGGAGAACACTGAAGCTTTCTTT
CDR3: CASSSSMSQGENTEAFF

D: .
V: TRBV12-3/TRBV12-4
size: .
J: TRBJ1-6
DNA: TGTGCCAGCAGTTTAGCCAGGGATTCACCCCTCCACTTT
CDR3: CASSLARDSPLHF

D: .
V: TRBV19
size: .
J: TRBJ2-2
DNA: TGTGCCAGTAGTATTATCATCGGGCTAGCTGGCGGGGAGCTGTTTTTT
CDR3: CASSIIIGLAGGELFF

D: .
V: TRBV7-2
size: few
J: TRBJ2-5
DNA: TGTGCCAGCAGCTTGCCGGGAGTTCAAGAGACCCAGTACTTC
CDR3: CASSLPGVQETQYF

D: TRBD1
V: TRBV7-9
size: .
J: TRBJ1-4
DNA: TGTGCCAGCAGTTTGTCCGGGACAGGGAATGAAAAACTGTTTTTT
CDR3: CASSLSGTGNEKLFF

D: TRBD2
V: TRBV2
size: many
J: TRBJ2-2
DNA: TGTGCCAGCAGTGTGGGACTAGCGGGACGTAACACCGGGGAGCTGTTTTTT
CDR3: CASSVGLAGRNTGELFF

D: .
V: TRBV2
size: .
J: TRBJ1-5
DNA: TGTGCCAGCAGTGACCGCGGGAGGGAGCAGACCCAGCATTTT
CDR3: CASSDRGREQTQHF

D: .
V: TRBV6-1
size: many
J: TRBJ1-3
DNA: TGTGCCAGCAGTGAAGGGGGGCTTGGAAACACCATATATTTT
CDR3: CASSEGGLGNTIYF

D: TRBD1
V: TRBV12-3/TRBV12-4
size: .
J: TRBJ1-1
DNA: TGTGCCAGCAGTTTATTTTTAGGGACAGGGGTAACTGAAGCTTTCTTT
CDR3: CASSLFLGTGVTEAFF

D: .
V: TRBV11-2
size: once
J: TRBJ1-5
DNA: TGTGCCAGCAGCTTAGTCTCCGGGTCCCAGCATTTT
CDR3: CASSLVSGSQHF

D: .
V: TRBV15
size: few
J: TRBJ2-3
DNA: TGTGCCACCAGGTCTAGGAGGCGGGCTACGCAGTATTTT
CDR3: CATRSRRRATQYF

D: .
V: TRBV2
size: many
J: TRBJ2-7
DNA: TGTGCCACCGAGGGGGGCGCCTCCTACGAGCAGTACTTC
CDR3: CATEGGASYEQYF

D: .
V: TRBV6-2/TRBV6-3
size: many
J: TRBJ1-5
DNA: TGTGCCAGCAGTTACTCGGCGTATAGCAATCAGCCCCAGCATTTT
CDR3: CASSYSAYSNQPQHF

D: TRBD2
V: TRBV29-1
size: many
J: TRBJ2-2
DNA: TGCAGCGTCCCCCTGGGGCGGGAGAGGAACACCGGGGAGCTGTTTTTT
CDR3: CSVPLGRERNTGELFF

D: TRBD1
V: TRBV29-1
size: .
J: TRBJ1-1
DNA: TGCAGCGTTAAGCCGGGACAGGCCGTCAACACTGAAGCTTTCTTT
CDR3: CSVKPGQAVNTEAFF

D: .
V: TRBV18
size: few
J: TRBJ1-1
DNA: TGTGCCAGCTCACTCTCCACAGGGATGAGTGGGCTGAACACTGAAGCTTTCTTT
CDR3: CASSLSTGMSGLNTEAFF

D: .
V: TRBV11-3
size: .
J: TRBJ2-7
DNA: TGTGCCGGGGCGGGGAGCTCCTACGAGCAGTACTTC
CDR3: CAGAGSSYEQYF

D: .
V: TRBV20-1
size: .
J: TRBJ1-1
DNA: TGCAGTGCTAGGGCCGGGGGACTGTGGGCTTTCTTT
CDR3: CSARAGGLWAFF

D: TRBD1
V: TRBV9
size: once
J: TRBJ2-3
DNA: TGTGCCAGCAGCGGAGGGACAGTCGGAACAGATACGCAGTATTTT
CDR3: CASSGGTVGTDTQYF

D: TRBD1
V: TRBV29-1
size: .
J: TRBJ1-5
DNA: TGCAGCGCTAGACAGGGGGGGACGTATAGCAATCAGCCCCAGCATTTT
CDR3: CSARQGGTYSNQPQHF

D: TRBD1
V: TRBV7-6
size: .
J: TRBJ1-3
DNA: TGTGCCAGCAGCTTGGGGGACAGGGCCTCTGGAAACACCATATATTTT
CDR3: CASSLGDRASGNTIYF

D: .
V: TRBV9
size: .
J: TRBJ2-5
DNA: TGTGCCAGCTCACCACAGCCAGGGCAAGAGACCCAGTACTTC
CDR3: CASSPQPGQETQYF

D: .
V: TRBV20-1
size: .
J: TRBJ2-7
DNA: TGCAGTGCCCAACAGGGAACCTACGAGCAGTACTTC
CDR3: CSAQQGTYEQYF

D: .
V: TRBV6-6
size: .
J: TRBJ1-1
DNA: TGTGCCATCAGCTCAGCGAACACTGAAGCTTTCTTT
CDR3: CAISSANTEAFF

D: .
V: TRBV7-2
size: .
J: TRBJ2-7
DNA: TGTGCCAGCAGCCGCCCCGAACTACCCTACGAGCAGTACTTC
CDR3: CASSRPELPYEQYF

D: .
V: TRBV7-2
size: many
J: TRBJ1-3
DNA: TGTGCCAGCAGCTTGGGTCAGGGTAACTCTGGAAACACCATATATTTT
CDR3: CASSLGQGNSGNTIYF

D: .
V: TRBV27
size: many
J: TRBJ1-2
DNA: TGTGCCAGCAGTTTAAGGGGGGGATACTATGGCTACACCTTC
CDR3: CASSLRGGYYGYTF

D: TRBD1
V: TRBV25-1
size: .
J: TRBJ2-7
DNA: TGTGCCAGCAGTGAAGGGGCTAGCGTGGACAGGGCGTCCTACGAGCAGTACTTC
CDR3: CASSEGASVDRASYEQYF

D: TRBD1
V: TRBV7-9
size: many
J: TRBJ1-4
DNA: TGTGCCAGCAGCTCCAGGGGGCCGGAGGAAAAACTGTTTTTT
CDR3: CASSSRGPEEKLFF